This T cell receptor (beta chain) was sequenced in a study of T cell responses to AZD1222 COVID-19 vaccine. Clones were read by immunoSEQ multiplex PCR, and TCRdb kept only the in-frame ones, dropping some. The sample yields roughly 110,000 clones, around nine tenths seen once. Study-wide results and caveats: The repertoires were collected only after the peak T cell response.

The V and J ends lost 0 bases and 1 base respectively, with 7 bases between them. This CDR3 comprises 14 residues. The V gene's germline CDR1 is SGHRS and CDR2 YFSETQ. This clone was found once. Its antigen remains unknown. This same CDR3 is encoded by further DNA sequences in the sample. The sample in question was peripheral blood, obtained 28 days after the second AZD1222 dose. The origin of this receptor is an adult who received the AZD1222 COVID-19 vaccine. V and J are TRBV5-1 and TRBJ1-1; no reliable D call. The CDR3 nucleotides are TGCGCCAGCAGCTTGGCAGGATCGAACACTGAAGCTTTCTTT. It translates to CASSLAGSNTEAFF.